The clone carrying this T cell receptor (beta chain) was found many times. Germline loops: CDR1 LGHNT, CDR2 FRNRAP. The V gene end was trimmed by 5 bases and the J gene end by 3 bases; junction bases not matched to a gene: 7. The CDR3 contains 15 residues. Every patient underwent thyroid surgery untreated. This record belongs to a study of metastatic and nonmetastatic thyroid tumors. Using MiXCR, TCRdb re-called clones from the PCR reads. The data show more than 70,000 clones, approximately 9% seen once. The sequencing sample was made of blood. The chain joins TRBV12-5 to TRBJ2-7; 10 bases are a match to TRBD1. The sequence was collected from a female donor with papillary thyroid cancer or a benign thyroid nodule (not recorded which). Some clones in this sample may be carry-over from other donors' samples. In DNA form, the CDR3 reads TGTGCTAGTGGTCCTCGGACAGGGGGACTCTACGAGCAGTACTTC. Translating gives CASGPRTGGLYEQYF.